The 20 T cell receptor beta chains presented below share a single source sample, sequenced in a study of blood T cell repertoires in COVID-19 (dated by TCRdb to the early 2020s). Receptors were amplified or captured by the immunoSEQ multiplex PCR assay. Not all clones reach the TCRdb copy of this immuneACCESS table, which keeps in-frame sequences only. Checked studies attribute under half of the gap to unresolved V genes and leave the rest unexplained. In all, the sample holds 250,000 to 350,000 clones, and more than 70% of those were seen once. The ten largest clones add up to approximately 1.1% of the sample. Material: peripheral blood. Receptors originate from a woman between 50 and 59 years old with acute or convalescent COVID-19.

The chain has TRBV4-1 and TRBJ1-6; 7 bases line up with TRBD1. Trimming cost V 7 bases and J 3 bases; bases outside gene matches: 12. CDR1 is MGHRA and CDR2 is YSYEKL in the germline V gene. The CDR3 is 17 amino acids. CDR3 nucleotides: TGCGCCAGCAACTACGGTGGACAGGCCAACTATAATTCACCCCTCCACTTT. Protein sequence: CASNYGGQANYNSPLHF.

The chain employs TRBV7-2 and TRBJ2-7; D unclear. The CDR3 has 15 residues. Trimming left V 2 bases short and J 2 bases short, with 13 bases between. Germline V gene sequence: CDR1 SGHTA, CDR2 FQGNSA. The CDR3 loop reads CASSLSLGQAYEQYF. Written as DNA, the CDR3 is TGTGCCAGCAGCTTAAGTTTAGGCCAGGCCTACGAGCAGTACTTC.

V usage is TRBV6-5 and J usage is TRBJ2-7; the match to TRBD1 covers 10 bases. Germline V gene lookup returns CDR1 MNHEY and CDR2 SVGAGI. The CDR3 is 15 amino acids. V shed 3 bases and J 2 bases; nucleotides not matched to a gene: 4. In DNA, the CDR3 is TGTGCCAGCAGTTATCGTGGACAGGGGGCCTACGAGCAGTACGTC. Its translation: CASSYRGQGAYEQYV.

The rearrangement uses TRBV30 and TRBJ2-7; D may be TRBD1 (6 bases). Trimming stripped 4 bases from V and 4 bases from J, with 8 bases between. The CDR3 runs to 11 residues. Germline values: CDR1 GTSNPN, CDR2 SVGIG (reference sequence). CDR3 sequence (DNA): TGTGCCTGGAAGGGGGTTTACGAGCAGTACTTC. Its protein product is CAWKGVYEQYF.

This clone was observed a few times. This chain joins TRBV2 and TRBJ2-2; D might be TRBD2 (7 bases). V was cut by 7 bases and J by 6 bases, with 18 bases left in between. Germline values: CDR1 SNHLY, CDR2 FYNNEI. The CDR3 length is 15 residues. Here the CDR3 DNA reads TGTGCCAGCACTGTCTTAGGGGGGGAGGCCGGGGAGCTGTTTTTT. It translates to CASTVLGGEAGELFF.

V is TRBV3-1 (or the pseudogene TRBV3-2) and J is TRBJ1-1; 7 positions agree with TRBD1. Germline V lookup: CDR1 LGHDT, CDR2 YNNKEL (reference sequence). The CDR3 loop spans 12 amino acids. V was clipped by 5 bases and J by 12 bases; unmatched bases: 9. The CDR3 DNA sequence: TGTGCCAGCAGCTACACGACAGGGTTGACTTTCTTT. This gives the protein CASSYTTGLTFF.

The rearrangement links TRBV5-1 to TRBJ2-2; D is unresolved. Trimming left V 0 bases short and J 5 bases short, with 11 bases between. Germline CDR1 reads SGHRS; CDR2 reads YFSETQ. The CDR3 loop spans 15 amino acids. The DNA for the CDR3 is TGCGCCAGCAGCTTGGGTACAGCAGAGACCGGGGAGCTGTTTTTT. Translation gives CASSLGTAETGELFF.

The chain combines TRBV18 with TRBJ2-4; TRBD2 matches at 12 bases. The CDR3 has 16 residues. V lost 6 bases to trimming and J lost 6 bases; unmatched junction nucleotides: 9. Germline loops: CDR1 KGHSH, CDR2 LQKENI. The chain's CDR3 is CASSPSSGRVGNIQYF. The CDR3, as DNA: TGTGCCAGCTCTCCTTCTAGCGGGAGGGTAGGAAACATTCAGTACTTC.

The chain uses TRBV5-6 and TRBJ2-7, with 9 bases lining up with TRBD1. This CDR3 has 15 amino acids. Per germline, CDR1 SGHDT and CDR2 YYEEEE. V shed 1 base and J 3 bases; nucleotides not matched to a gene: 5. The CDR3 DNA follows: TGTGCCAGCAGCTTGCGCCGGGACAGGGTCTACGAGCAGTACGTC. This encodes CASSLRRDRVYEQYV.

This sequence joins TRBV19 and TRBJ2-4; 7 nucleotides match TRBD1. The germline V gene encodes CDR1 LNHDA and CDR2 SQIVND (reference sequence). The J segment lost 7 bases and the V segment lost 6 bases, leaving 6 bases of the junction unmatched. The CDR3 runs to 13 residues. The CDR3 spells CASRTPTGNIQYF. The CDR3 DNA is TGTGCCAGTAGAACGCCGACAGGGAACATTCAGTACTTC.

About this clone itself: At the DNA level, this CDR3 is encoded by other sequences in the same sample as well. CDR3 sequence (DNA): TGTGCCAGCAGTTTAGGAGGGAGCAATCAGCCCCAGCATTTT. Encoded protein: CASSLGGSNQPQHF. The chain couples TRBV27 to TRBJ1-5, with D hard to call. V was shortened by 2 bases and J by 1 base, with 6 bases between the two germline ends. This CDR3 comprises 14 residues. Germline CDR1 is MNHEY and CDR2 is SMNVEV (reference sequence).

V is TRBV15 and J is TRBJ1-1; D is perhaps TRBD1 (6 bases). Germline V gene data show CDR1 as LNHNV and CDR2 as YYDKDF (reference sequence). This CDR3 spans 14 amino acids. V was trimmed by 3 bases and J by 4 bases, leaving 12 bases between them. The CDR3 DNA is TGTGCCACCAGCAGGGGGGACATAAGCACTGAAGCTTTCTTT. The encoded protein is CATSRGDISTEAFF.

The chain is built from TRBV5-1 and TRBJ2-7; D is possibly TRBD2 (6 bases). This CDR3 region has 16 residues. The germline V and J ends were trimmed by 3 bases and 0 bases, with 16 bases remaining between them. Germline V gene sequence: CDR1 SGHRS, CDR2 YFSETQ. The CDR3 DNA reads as TGCGCCAGCAGCTCCCTCGGGGGAGGAAGCTCCTACGAGCAGTACTTC. Translation: CASSSLGGGSSYEQYF. Variable domain in full (rest from reference TRBV5-1 and TRBJ2-7): KAGVTQTPRYLIKTRGQQVTLSCSPISGHRSVSWYQQTPGQGLQFLFEYFSETQRNKGNFPGRFSGRQFSNSRSEMNVSTLELGDSALYLCASSSLGGGSSYEQYFGPGTRLTVT.

This chain uses TRBV18 with TRBJ2-7, with TRBD1 as a possible D gene (6 bases). Trimming took off 2 bases at V and 0 bases at J, with 11 bases between the two ends. CDR1 is KGHSH and CDR2 is LQKENI in the germline V gene. This CDR3 is 15 amino acids long. The CDR3 coding sequence is TGTGCCAGCTCACCAGATACAGGGTTCTCCTACGAGCAGTACTTC. Translating gives CASSPDTGFSYEQYF.

This chain joins TRBV5-1 and TRBJ2-2; a weak D match, TRBD2 (5 bases). V was cut by 4 bases and J by 7 bases, with 17 bases left in between. Germline V gene sequence: CDR1 SGHRS, CDR2 YFSETQ. The CDR3 loop spans 15 amino acids. The CDR3 DNA sequence: TGCGCCAGCAGCCCCTGGGTTAACGGGGACGGGGAGCTGTTTTTT. Its protein product is CASSPWVNGDGELFF.

This clone was seen once. The CDR3, as DNA: TGTGCCAGCAGGGGGACAGGGGTGTACGAGCAGTACTTC. This translates into CASRGTGVYEQYF. V and J are TRBV25-1 and TRBJ2-7; 10 bases fit TRBD1. Germline V gene data show CDR1 as MGHDK and CDR2 as SYGVNS. CDR3 length equals 13 residues. Germline trimming cut 6 bases from V and 4 bases from J; bases unmatched to any gene: 3.

This clone was recorded once. In DNA form, the CDR3 reads TGCGCCAGCAGCCTCTCGGTGGGAGCGGGAGGGCGGGAGCAGTACTTC. As protein: CASSLSVGAGGREQYF. V gene TRBV4-1 combines with J gene TRBJ2-7; 10 nucleotides match TRBD2. Per the germline V gene, CDR1 is MGHRA and CDR2 is YSYEKL. Trimming took 4 bases from V and 7 from J; bases not matched to a gene: 13. The CDR3 runs 16 residues.

V gene TRBV10-1 combines with J gene TRBJ2-7; 8 positions match TRBD2. V shed 9 bases and J 4 bases; nucleotides not matched to a gene: 11. Germline lookup yields CDR1 WNHNN and CDR2 SYGVQD (reference sequence). This CDR3 contains 14 residues. CDR3 sequence: CARTGTRDRYEQYF. In DNA form, the CDR3 reads TGCGCCAGGACCGGGACTAGGGATCGGTACGAGCAGTACTTC.

The rearrangement links TRBV7-8 to TRBJ2-6; 8 bases are shared with TRBD1. Germline assignment: CDR1 SGHVS and CDR2 FQNEAQ. This CDR3 is built from 19 residues. V lost 2 bases to trimming and J lost 0 bases; unmatched junction nucleotides: 9. CDR3 nucleotide sequence: TGTGCCAGCAGCTTAAATCCCGGGACAGGCCACTCTGGGGCCAACGTCCTGACTTTC. This encodes CASSLNPGTGHSGANVLTF.

On this clone itself: This may arise from a read error, as a much more abundant clone is one base away. In the same sample, other DNA sequences code for this CDR3. The chain recombines TRBV6-5 with TRBJ1-3, with 8 nucleotides matching TRBD1. V dropped 0 bases and J dropped 2; count of bases not matched to a gene: 0. This CDR3 has 15 amino acids. Germline lookup yields CDR1 MNHEY and CDR2 SVGAGI. CDR3 loop: CASSYSTGAGNTIYF. CDR3 DNA: TGTGCCAGCAGTTACTCGACAGGGGCTGGAAACACCATATATTTT.